This T cell receptor beta chain was identified in a study of T-cell memory formation after mild COVID-19. Study as a whole: Largely, TCR clusters stayed within a single donor.

This clonotype was recorded a few times. Its target is unknown. The CDR3 contains 16 residues. With constant-segment primers, 5'RACE yielded cDNA libraries of TCR alpha and TCR beta that carried sample barcodes and UMIs. TCRdb called the 5' RACE reads again in MiXCR, with one record for every CDR3 protein. The sample includes 200,000 or so distinct CDR3 sequences, around 19% of them seen just once. Whole-study findings and limits: The authors left the SARS-CoV-2 specificity of second-wave clones peaking on day 37 unconfirmed. Clones shrinking from day 15 to 85 showed even CD4/CD8 mixes; later expanders tilted CD4+.

Sequencing input: PBMCs or a T cell subset sorted from them (not recorded which). This chain joins TRBV21-1 and TRBJ2-7; the table's D call, TRBD1, has no DNA check behind it. TRBV21-1 is assigned pseudogene status. This clonotype was sampled from an adult woman who had mild COVID-19 (a few samples of this study predate the infection). Cell type and time point are not known. The CDR3 DNA is TGTGCCAGCAGCATCATCCCCGGGACAGTTCACTACGAGCAGTACTTC. Amino acid sequence: CASSIIPGTVHYEQYF.